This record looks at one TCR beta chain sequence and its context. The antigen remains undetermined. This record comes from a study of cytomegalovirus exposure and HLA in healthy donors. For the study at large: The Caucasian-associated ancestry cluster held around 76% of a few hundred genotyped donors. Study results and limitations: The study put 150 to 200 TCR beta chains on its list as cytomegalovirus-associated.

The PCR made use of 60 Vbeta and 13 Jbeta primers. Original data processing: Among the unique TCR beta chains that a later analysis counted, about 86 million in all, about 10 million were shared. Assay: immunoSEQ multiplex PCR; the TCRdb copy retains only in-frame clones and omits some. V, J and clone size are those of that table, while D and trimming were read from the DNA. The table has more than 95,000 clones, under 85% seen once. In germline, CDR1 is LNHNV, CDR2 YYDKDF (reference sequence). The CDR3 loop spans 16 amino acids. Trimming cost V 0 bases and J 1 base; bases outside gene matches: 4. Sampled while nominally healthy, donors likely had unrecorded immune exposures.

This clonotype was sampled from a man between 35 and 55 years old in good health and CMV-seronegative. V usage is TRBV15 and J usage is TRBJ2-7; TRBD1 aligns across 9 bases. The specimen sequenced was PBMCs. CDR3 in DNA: TGTGCCACCAGCAGAGAAACCGGGACAGGGTCCTACGAGCAGTACTTC. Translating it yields CATSRETGTGSYEQYF.